This T cell receptor beta chain was profiled in a study of regulatory T cells in long-lasting Graves disease. Study conclusions and caveats: Persistent disease was characterized by preferential usage of TRBV28, TRBJ1-2 and TRBJ2-5.

Arm-PCR of CDR3 regions with iRepertoire HTBI primers generated TCR beta libraries. Via MiXCR, TCRdb re-called the multiplex PCR reads, giving one row per CDR3 protein. The sample has some 490,000 distinct CDR3 sequences, 12% seen once. Time point indicated: newly diagnosed GD, antithyroid drugs for less than 3 months. Scientists built the TCR library using RNA that was extracted from PBMCs. With 2 bases removed from V and 8 bases from J, the gap between germline ends came to 13 bases. The CDR3 totals 14 residues. Germline V gene data show CDR1 as SGHTA and CDR2 as FQGNSA. In this sample, this clonotype turned up many times. Its specificity is not known. Separately, the same data were catalogued under a study of T cells in Graves' hyperthyroidism and ophthalmopathy. From that study: Researchers report that a 13 V-J model separated ophthalmopathy from stable hyperthyroidism.

The TCR comes from a woman aged 25 to 45 with Graves disease. The sample in question was peripheral blood mononuclear cells (PBMCs), obtained at new diagnosis, from a patient treated with antithyroid drugs. The chain is built from TRBV7-2 and TRBJ2-1; D gene ambiguous. CDR3: CASSLTPNIDEQFF. The CDR3, as DNA: TGTGCCAGCAGCTTAACCCCAAACATCGATGAGCAGTTCTTC.